This entry lists 21 T cell receptor beta chains sequenced from one sample in a study of blood T cell repertoires in COVID-19. Measured with immunoSEQ multiplex PCR; TCRdb has only the in-frame clones, and not every one. The sample carries about 120,000 clones, about 83% recorded once. The specimen sequenced was peripheral blood. The receptors were sampled from a woman aged 45-65 years with acute or convalescent COVID-19.

V gene TRBV11-2 combines with J gene TRBJ1-1, with D possibly matching TRBD1 (5 bases). The CDR3 extends over 14 amino acids. Trimming left V 5 bases short and J 5 bases short, with 15 bases between. CDR1 is SGHAT and CDR2 is FQNNGV in the germline V gene. This CDR3 reads CASSPEEGRTEAFF. CDR3 nucleotide sequence: TGTGCCAGCAGCCCAGAGGAGGGGAGGACTGAAGCTTTCTTT. Supplemented by reference TRBV11-2 and TRBJ1-1, the full variable domain reads EAGVAQSPRYKIIEKRQSVAFWCNPISGHATLYWYQQILGQGPKLLIQFQNNGVVDDSQLPKDRFSAERLKGVDSTLKIQPAKLEDSAVYLCASSPEEGRTEAFFGQGTRLTVV.

This clone has just one count. In DNA, the CDR3 is TGTGCCATCAGCGGACAGGGCCTAGCGGGAGTCTACGAGCAGTACTTC. Residues: CAISGQGLAGVYEQYF. The rearrangement links TRBV10-3 to TRBJ2-7; 10 bases are shared with TRBD2. V was pared by 6 bases and J by 3 bases, with 11 bases of the junction left unmatched. Germline assignment: CDR1 ENHRY and CDR2 SYGVKD. The CDR3 covers 16 residues.

The chain links TRBV2 to TRBJ2-7; D is uncertain. The CDR3 spans 12 residues. CDR1 and CDR2 from the germline V gene are SNHLY and FYNNEI. The V end was cut by 6 bases, the J end by 2 bases, with 8 bases between. CDR3 coding DNA: TGTGCCAGCAGAAGAGGAGCCTACGAGCAGTACTTC. Amino acids: CASRRGAYEQYF.

This rearrangement joins TRBV5-1 to TRBJ2-7, with unresolved D. The V gene's germline CDR1 is SGHRS and CDR2 YFSETQ. Deletions cut 4 bases from V and 2 bases from J, with 13 bases between. The CDR3 spans 14 residues. The CDR3, as DNA: TGCGCCAGCAGCCTCGGGTCAAGCACCTACGAGCAGTACTTC. This sequence encodes CASSLGSSTYEQYF.

The V gene is TRBV19, the J gene TRBJ1-1, with unresolved D. Trimming took off 3 bases at V and 5 bases at J, with 10 bases between the two ends. The CDR3 runs to 13 residues. From germline, CDR1 is LNHDA and CDR2 SQIVND (reference sequence). In DNA, the CDR3 is TGTGCCAGTAGTATCGAGGGTTTTACTGAAGCTTTCTTT. Translation: CASSIEGFTEAFF.

As regards this clone: One end of the junction varies from germline; a read error may be responsible. The V and J genes are TRBV19 and TRBJ1-5; the match to TRBD1 covers 8 bases. CDR1 and CDR2 (germline): LNHDA, SQIVND (reference sequence). The CDR3 sequence is 15 residues long. The CDR3 DNA follows: TGTGTCAGTAGTCCAGGGGGCGCGGCGAGTCAGCCCCAGCATTTT. It yields the protein CVSSPGGAASQPQHF. Drawing the rest from reference TRBV19 and TRBJ1-5, the complete variable domain is DGGITQSPKYLFRKEGQNVTLSCEQNLNHDAMYWYRQDPGQGLRLIYYSQIVNDFQKGDIAEGYSVSREKKESFPLTVTSAQKNPTAFYLCVSSPGGAASQPQHFGDGTRLSIL.

Only one count was recorded for this clone. The rearrangement links TRBV7-9 to TRBJ1-1; D not resolved. This CDR3 comprises 12 residues. Trimming took off 4 bases at V and 7 bases at J, with 10 bases between the two ends. Germline V gives CDR1 SEHNR, CDR2 FQNEAQ (reference sequence). CDR3 DNA sequence: TGTGCCAGCAGCTCCGCGGGAGATGAAGCTTTCTTT. Amino acid sequence: CASSSAGDEAFF. Full variable domain (missing parts from reference TRBV7-9 and TRBJ1-1): DTGVSQNPRHKITKRGQNVTFRCDPISEHNRLYWYRQTLGQGPEFLTYFQNEAQLEKSRLLSDRFSAERPKGSFSTLEIQRTEQGDSAMYLCASSSAGDEAFFGQGTRLTVV.

The chain uses TRBV30 and TRBJ2-1; D possibly corresponds to TRBD1 (5 bases). This CDR3 is 14 amino acids long. The V gene lost 3 bases and the J gene lost 4 bases, with 13 bases spanning the gap. Germline CDR1 reads GTSNPN; CDR2 reads SVGIG (reference sequence). CDR3 in amino acids: CAWSPKGIYNEQFF. The CDR3 coding sequence is TGTGCCTGGAGCCCAAAGGGGATTTACAATGAGCAGTTCTTC. Full variable domain (remainder filled in from reference TRBV30 and TRBJ2-1): SQTIHQWPATLVQPVGSPLSLECTVEGTSNPNLYWYRQAAGRGLQLLFYSVGIGQISSEVPQNLSASRPQDRQFILSSKKLLLSDSGFYLCAWSPKGIYNEQFFGPGTRLTVL.

The gene calls are TRBV5-1 and TRBJ2-3; a possible D gene is TRBD2 (6 bases). The V end was cut by 0 bases, the J end by 5 bases, with 13 bases between. Germline CDR1 and CDR2: SGHRS and YFSETQ. This CDR3 contains 15 residues. The DNA for the CDR3 is TGCGCCAGCAGCTTGGATGGACGGAGGGTAGATACGCAGTATTTT. Translated: CASSLDGRRVDTQYF.

This clone has just one count. The J gene is TRBJ1-3, the V gene TRBV6-6; D gene ambiguous. CDR1 MNHNY and CDR2 SVGAGI come from the germline V gene (reference sequence). V lost 2 bases, J lost 4 bases, and 6 bases lay in between. The CDR3 consists of 13 residues. The CDR3 DNA follows: TGTGCCAGCAGTTACGGAGAGGGAAACACCATATATTTT. It specifies CASSYGEGNTIYF.

This chain connects TRBV2 to TRBJ1-2; D not certain. CDR1 SNHLY and CDR2 FYNNEI come from the germline V gene. V was shortened by 7 bases and J by 3 bases, with 9 bases between the two germline ends. The CDR3 is 12 residues long. The CDR3 nucleotides read TGTGCCAGCACCGCCCGGTACTATGGCTACACCTTC. This gives the protein CASTARYYGYTF.

The chain recombines TRBV14 with TRBJ2-4; D possibly corresponds to TRBD1 (7 bases). Germline CDR1 and CDR2: SGHDN and FVKESK. Trimming removed 4 bases from V and 11 bases from J, with 21 bases in between. The CDR3 length is 15 residues. The CDR3 DNA reads as TGTGCCAGCAGCCCCGGAAGCAGGGGGGTTTTGGTTCAGTACTTC. It translates to CASSPGSRGVLVQYF.

With respect to this clone: This sample also contains other DNA sequences that code for the same CDR3. The gene calls are TRBV12-3 or TRBV12-4 and TRBJ1-1; D is unclear. V lost 2 bases and J 1 base, leaving 5 bases between the germline ends. The CDR3 extends over 13 amino acids. The CDR3 DNA sequence: TGTGCCAGCAGTTTAACTGGGAACACTGAAGCTTTCTTT. As protein: CASSLTGNTEAFF.

This clone has only one observation. CDR3 protein: CASSLTRIYNEQFF. The DNA of the CDR3 is TGCGCCAGCAGCTTGACCAGGATCTACAATGAGCAGTTCTTC. The chain joins TRBV5-1 to TRBJ2-1, with no clear D. Trimming took off 1 base at V and 3 bases at J, with 8 bases between the two ends. This CDR3 is built from 14 residues. Germline V gene sequence: CDR1 SGHRS, CDR2 YFSETQ.

The genes are TRBV18 and TRBJ2-7, with 7 bases aligning to TRBD1. Trimming removed 6 bases from V and 5 bases from J; junction bases left unmatched: 7. CDR1 and CDR2 from the germline V gene are KGHSH and LQKENI. The CDR3 length is 13 residues. CDR3 protein: CASSLDRYHEQYF. CDR3 bases: TGTGCCAGCTCCCTGGACAGGTACCACGAGCAGTACTTC.

The genes are TRBV4-3 and TRBJ1-6; D gene unclear. V lost 4 bases and J lost 9, with 16 bases in between. From germline, CDR1 is LGHNA and CDR2 YSLEER. This CDR3 is 15 amino acids long. CDR3 in DNA: TGCGCCAGCAGCCCGGCCGGGTCCGAGAGTTCACCCCTCCACTTT. Protein sequence: CASSPAGSESSPLHF.

The CDR3 sequence is CASSIGAHRSGGGEKLFF. The CDR3 coding sequence is TGTGCCAGTAGTATAGGGGCCCATAGGTCAGGGGGCGGTGAAAAACTGTTTTTT. The rearrangement uses TRBV19 and TRBJ1-4; 8 bases align to TRBD1. Germline CDR1 and CDR2: LNHDA and SQIVND (reference sequence). This CDR3 comprises 18 residues. V was clipped by 1 base and J by 7 bases; unmatched bases: 14.

V gene TRBV7-3 combines with J gene TRBJ2-2; D is unresolved. Germline loops: CDR1 SGHTA, CDR2 FQGTGA. The V end lost 1 base, the J end lost 4 bases, and 10 bases lay between the germline ends. The CDR3 runs to 15 residues. The CDR3: CASSLMPPGTGELFF. The CDR3 DNA is TGTGCCAGCAGCTTAATGCCCCCGGGCACCGGGGAGCTGTTTTTT.

This clone was seen only once. This chain joins TRBV11-2 and TRBJ2-5; 12 bases align to TRBD2. Germline CDR1 and CDR2: SGHAT and FQNNGV. The V and J ends lost 2 bases and 4 bases, in that order; junction bases with no gene match: 5. The length of the CDR3 is 16 residues. This CDR3 is CASSLMTSGRGETQYF. The CDR3 coding sequence is TGTGCCAGCAGCTTAATGACTAGCGGGAGAGGAGAGACCCAGTACTTC.

The chain combines TRBV11-2 with TRBJ2-3; D remains ambiguous. The germline CDR1 and CDR2 sequences are SGHAT and FQNNGV. CDR3 length: 12 amino acids. Trimming shortened V by 3 bases and J by 7 bases, and 8 bases separated the two germline ends. Here the CDR3 DNA reads TGTGCCAGCAGCTTGACCACTAATACGCAGTATTTT. Translated, it gives CASSLTTNTQYF. Complete variable domain (other parts from reference TRBV11-2 and TRBJ2-3): EAGVAQSPRYKIIEKRQSVAFWCNPISGHATLYWYQQILGQGPKLLIQFQNNGVVDDSQLPKDRFSAERLKGVDSTLKIQPAKLEDSAVYLCASSLTTNTQYFGPGTRLTVL.

The chain has TRBV5-1 and TRBJ2-5; 7 bases are a match to TRBD1. From germline, CDR1 is SGHRS and CDR2 YFSETQ. The CDR3 is 16 residues long. The ends lost 3 bases at V and 3 bases at J; junction bases unmatched: 11. The chain's CDR3 is CASSSPDRVMKETQYF. DNA for the CDR3: TGCGCCAGCAGCTCCCCCGACAGGGTCATGAAAGAGACCCAGTACTTC.